One sample yielded the 7 T cell receptor beta chains listed below, sequenced in a study of blood T cells in healthy people across ages. Next came a second PCR, run for about 7 to 12 cycles, which used a sample-barcoded 5' primer along with a J-beta primer mix. Using its own MiXCR run on the 5' RACE reads, TCRdb lists one record per CDR3 protein. The table shows approximately 800,000 distinct CDR3 sequences, with around 62% occurring only once. Sequencing was performed on blood. The origin of the receptors is a man younger than 40 in good health.

The rearrangement uses TRBV9 and TRBJ2-1; 8 bases map to TRBD1. Germline CDR1 is SGDLS and CDR2 is YYNGEE. This CDR3 is 15 amino acids long. Unmatched junction bases numbered 5, after V lost 0 bases and J lost 6 bases. This CDR3 reads CASSVVQGAINEQFF. CDR3 DNA sequence: TGTGCCAGCAGCGTAGTTCAGGGGGCAATCAATGAGCAGTTCTTC.

The rearrangement joins TRBV4-2 to TRBJ2-1, with 8 bases matching TRBD1. Germline CDR1 LGHNA, CDR2 YNFKEQ. CDR3 size: 13 residues. Trimming cost V 4 bases and J 9 bases; bases outside gene matches: 5. In DNA, the CDR3 is TGTGCCAGCAGCCCTCAACAGGGGGGTGAGCAGTTCTTC. Translating it yields CASSPQQGGEQFF.

This chain's CDR3 is CAISVLEELTDTQYF. CDR3 sequence (DNA): TGTGCCATCAGTGTCCTCGAGGAGCTCACAGATACGCAGTATTTT. V is TRBV10-3 and J is TRBJ2-3; D unclear. V was trimmed by 4 bases and J by 2 bases, leaving 13 bases between them. This CDR3 is 15 amino acids long. Per germline, CDR1 ENHRY and CDR2 SYGVKD.

This clonotype was counted only a few times. CDR3 nucleotides: TGTGCCAGCAGTTTAGGGTTATACGGTGAGCAGTTCTTC. Protein product: CASSLGLYGEQFF. This chain uses TRBV12-3 or TRBV12-4 with TRBJ2-1; D remains unclear. V was trimmed by 1 base and J by 9 bases, leaving 10 bases between them. This CDR3 has 13 amino acids.

This clonotype came up a few times. This chain uses TRBV20-1 with TRBJ2-4; the D gene is possibly TRBD1 (5 bases). Judging by the DNA end, TRBJ2-7 fits better; the J call may be wrong. The CDR3 runs 14 residues. Germline V CDR1 and CDR2: DFQATT, SNEGSKA (reference sequence). CDR3: CSAKVKTALDEQYF. As DNA, the CDR3 is TGCAGTGCAAAGGTGAAGACAGCGCTTGACGAGCAGTACTTC.

This clonotype has just a few counts. The rearrangement joins TRBV6-4 to TRBJ2-3; no clear D gene. This CDR3 comprises 15 residues. V lost 2 bases, J lost 0 bases, and 9 bases lay in between. Germline V lookup: CDR1 MRHNA, CDR2 SNTAGT. The CDR3 loop is CASSDAPASTDTQYF. CDR3 nucleotides: TGTGCCAGCAGTGACGCGCCAGCTAGCACAGATACGCAGTATTTT.

The CDR3 loop reads CASSRSKGYGYTF. CDR3 in DNA: TGTGCCAGCAGCCGGTCTAAGGGCTATGGCTACACCTTC. The chain couples TRBV3-1 to TRBJ1-2; D gene unclear. Germline V gene data show CDR1 as LGHDT and CDR2 as YNNKEL (reference sequence). CDR3 size: 13 residues. V lost 4 bases, J lost 4 bases, and 10 bases lay in between.